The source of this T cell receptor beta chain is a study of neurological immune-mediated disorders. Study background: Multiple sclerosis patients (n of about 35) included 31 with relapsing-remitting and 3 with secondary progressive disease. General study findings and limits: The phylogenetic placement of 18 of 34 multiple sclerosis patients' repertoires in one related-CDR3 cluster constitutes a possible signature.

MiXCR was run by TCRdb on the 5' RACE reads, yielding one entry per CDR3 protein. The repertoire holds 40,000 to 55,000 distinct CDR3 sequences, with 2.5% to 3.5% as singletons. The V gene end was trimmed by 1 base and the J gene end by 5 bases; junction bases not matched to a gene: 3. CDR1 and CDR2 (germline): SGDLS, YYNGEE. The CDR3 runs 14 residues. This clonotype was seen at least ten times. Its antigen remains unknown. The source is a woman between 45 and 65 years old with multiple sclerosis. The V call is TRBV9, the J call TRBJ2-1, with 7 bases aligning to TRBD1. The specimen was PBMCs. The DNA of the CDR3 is TGTGCCAGCAGCGTAAGACAGGGAAACAATGAGCAGTTCTTC. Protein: CASSVRQGNNEQFF.